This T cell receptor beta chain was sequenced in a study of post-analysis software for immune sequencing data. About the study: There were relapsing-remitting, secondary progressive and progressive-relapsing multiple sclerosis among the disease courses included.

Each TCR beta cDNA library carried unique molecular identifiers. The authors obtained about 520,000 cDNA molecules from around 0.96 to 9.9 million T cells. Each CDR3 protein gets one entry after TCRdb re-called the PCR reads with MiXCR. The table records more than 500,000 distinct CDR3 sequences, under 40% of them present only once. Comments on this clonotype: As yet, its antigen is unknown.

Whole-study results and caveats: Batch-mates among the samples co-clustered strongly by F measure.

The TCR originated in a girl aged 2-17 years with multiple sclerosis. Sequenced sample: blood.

Here the CDR3 reads CASSPPDWGDQPQHF. CDR3 coding DNA: TGTGCCAGCTCACCACCCGACTGGGGGGATCAGCCCCAGCATTTT. The rearrangement links TRBV18 to TRBJ1-5, with D maybe TRBD1 (5 bases). The CDR3 is 15 amino acids. Germline CDR1 is KGHSH and CDR2 is LQKENI. The germline V and J ends were trimmed by 0 bases and 5 bases, with 11 bases remaining between them. The full variable domain, with the rest looked up from reference TRBV18 and TRBJ1-5, is NAGVMQNPRHLVRRRGQEARLRCSPMKGHSHVYWYRQLPEEGLKFMVYLQKENIIDESGMPKERFSAEFPKEGPSILRIQQVVRGDSAAYFCASSPPDWGDQPQHFGDGTRLSIL.